The present entry profiles one TCR beta chain with its context. V lost 7 bases and J 0 bases, leaving 9 bases between the germline ends. Looked up from germline, CDR1 is SNHLY and CDR2 is FYNNEI. CDR3 length: 14 amino acids. The repertoire was sequenced with immunoSEQ multiplex PCR; TCRdb's copy has only in-frame clones and lacks some. Seen here are roughly 63,000 clones, 81% observed once, and the top ten hold roughly 3.5%. The sample originates from a study of PD-L1 blockade in urothelial cancer. Background on the study: Administration of atezolizumab to patients began in the mid-2010s, at 1,200 mg intravenously every 3 weeks.

Described time point: pretreatment peripheral blood. Sequenced here: PBMCs, sampled around atezolizumab (anti-PD-L1) treatment. The sequence came from a man in his 70s with urothelial cancer. The chain recombines TRBV2 with TRBJ1-4; D gene unclear. CDR3 in amino acids: CASNPGATNEKLFF. The CDR3 region has the DNA TGTGCCAGCAACCCCGGTGCAACTAATGAAAAACTGTTTTTT.